These 13 T cell receptor beta chains originate from one sample sequenced in a study of T cells in localized non-small cell lung cancer. Sequenced by immunoSEQ multiplex PCR; TCRdb stores in-frame clones only, minus some. There are tens of thousands of clones in the sample; around 87% occur only once, and 3.5% to 4% lies in the top ten. The sequences come from peripheral blood, collected before any cancer treatment. The receptors come from a man aged 18 to 49 with stage I lung adenocarcinoma.

In its sample, this clone was seen once. The rearrangement links TRBV27 to TRBJ2-5, with TRBD2 identical over 10 bases. The V gene's germline CDR1 is MNHEY and CDR2 SMNVEV (reference sequence). The ends lost 7 bases at V and 6 bases at J; junction bases unmatched: 8. This CDR3 has 14 residues. As DNA, the CDR3 is TGTGCCAGCACCCCTAGCGGGGGCCATAAGACCCAGTACTTC. Translation: CASTPSGGHKTQYF.

The chain has TRBV5-6 and TRBJ1-2; tentative D call: TRBD1 (5 bases). V was cut by 4 bases and J by 4 bases, with 11 bases left in between. CDR1 is SGHDT and CDR2 is YYEEEE in the germline V gene. This CDR3 is built from 13 residues. For the CDR3, the DNA is TGTGCCAGCAGCCCCCAGGGAAGCTATGGCTACACCTTC. Translating gives CASSPQGSYGYTF.

In its sample, this clone was seen a few times. The chain's CDR3 is CASSLSPYTEAFF. Here the CDR3 DNA reads TGTGCCAGCAGCTTAAGTCCGTACACTGAAGCTTTCTTT. The V call is TRBV7-7, the J call TRBJ1-1; no firm D call. V lost 2 bases and J 3 bases, leaving 7 bases between the germline ends. The CDR3 totals 13 residues. Per the germline V gene, CDR1 is SSHAT and CDR2 is FNYEAQ (reference sequence).

This sequence joins TRBV4-1 and TRBJ2-7; 7 nucleotides align to TRBD1. Looked up from germline, CDR1 is MGHRA and CDR2 is YSYEKL. After removal of 3 bases from V and 3 bases from J, the junction contained 5 bases not matched to a gene. CDR3 length equals 14 residues. The CDR3 loop reads CASSQRQGNYEQYF. For the CDR3, the DNA is TGCGCCAGCAGCCAGCGACAGGGAAACTACGAGCAGTACTTC.

For the CDR3, the DNA is TGCGCCAGCAGCTTGATTCTAGGGGTTGAAAATGAGCAGTTCTTC. It encodes CASSLILGVENEQFF. The gene calls are TRBV5-1 and TRBJ2-1; tentatively, D is TRBD1 (5 bases). Germline assignment: CDR1 SGHRS and CDR2 YFSETQ. V lost 1 base and J 7 bases, leaving 15 bases between the germline ends. CDR3 size: 15 residues. The variable domain in full, completed from reference TRBV5-1 and TRBJ2-1, reads KAGVTQTPRYLIKTRGQQVTLSCSPISGHRSVSWYQQTPGQGLQFLFEYFSETQRNKGNFPGRFSGRQFSNSRSEMNVSTLELGDSALYLCASSLILGVENEQFFGPGTRLTVL.

The chain uses TRBV12-5 and TRBJ1-1, with D possibly matching TRBD1 (6 bases). The CDR3 is made up of 14 amino acids. The V and J ends lost 5 bases and 2 bases respectively, with 12 bases between them. From germline, CDR1 is LGHNT and CDR2 FRNRAP. The CDR3 nucleotides read TGTGCTAGTGGTCGAGGACAGCTAAACACTGAAGCTTTCTTT. It encodes CASGRGQLNTEAFF.

This chain connects TRBV7-2 to TRBJ2-5, with D possibly TRBD2 on 6 matching bases. V was trimmed by 4 bases and J by 4 bases, leaving 19 bases between them. Germline lookup yields CDR1 SGHTA and CDR2 FQGNSA. The CDR3 covers 16 residues. CDR3 bases: TGTGCCAGCAGCTCGGGTGCGGGGAGGAAAATAGAGACCCAGTACTTC. It is translated as CASSSGAGRKIETQYF.

This rearrangement joins TRBV6-1 to TRBJ2-7; D unclear. V lost 5 bases, J lost 7 bases, and 9 bases lay in between. Per germline, CDR1 MNHNS and CDR2 SASEGT. This CDR3 is built from 11 residues. The CDR3 loop is CASSYPSEQYF. CDR3 nucleotides: TGTGCCAGCAGTTATCCTAGTGAGCAGTACTTC.

The chain links TRBV18 to TRBJ2-3; the D is unclear. The V end was cut by 6 bases, the J end by 2 bases, with 18 bases between. The CDR3 is made up of 16 amino acids. Germline CDR1 is KGHSH and CDR2 is LQKENI. The CDR3 DNA follows: TGTGCCAGCTCGTCCTTGACGGGCGCGACCACAGATACGCAGTATTTT. Its translation: CASSSLTGATTDTQYF.

The rearrangement joins TRBV19 to TRBJ1-1; 12 nucleotides align to TRBD1. Germline V gene sequence: CDR1 LNHDA, CDR2 SQIVND (reference sequence). The CDR3 has 16 residues. V trimming: 2 bases; J trimming: 5 bases; junction bases outside the gene matches: 6. The CDR3 sequence: CASSIMGQGAGTEAFF. CDR3 in DNA: TGTGCCAGTAGTATAATGGGACAGGGGGCAGGGACTGAAGCTTTCTTT.

The rearrangement links TRBV7-3 to TRBJ2-1; tentatively, D is TRBD2 (6 bases). V was pared by 2 bases and J by 5 bases, with 10 bases between. The CDR3 is 14 amino acids. From germline, CDR1 is SGHTA and CDR2 FQGTGA. The chain's CDR3 is CASSLSGEDNEQFF. For the CDR3, the DNA is TGTGCCAGCAGCTTATCGGGAGAGGACAATGAGCAGTTCTTC. Filled out from reference TRBV7-3 and TRBJ2-1, the complete variable domain reads GAGVSQTPSNKVTEKGKYVELRCDPISGHTALYWYRQSLGQGPEFLIYFQGTGAADDSGLPNDRFFAVRPEGSVSTLKIQRTERGDSAVYLCASSLSGEDNEQFFGPGTRLTVL.

The rearrangement uses TRBV30 and TRBJ2-3, with 7 bases aligning to TRBD2. CDR3 length equals 14 residues. The V gene end was trimmed by 0 bases and the J gene end by 9 bases; junction bases not matched to a gene: 9. The V gene's germline CDR1 is GTSNPN and CDR2 SVGIG (reference sequence). CDR3 protein: CAWSVLVGSGTQYF. The CDR3 DNA is TGTGCCTGGAGTGTACTGGTGGGTAGCGGGACGCAGTATTTT.

This chain joins TRBV7-9 and TRBJ1-2; 7 bases match TRBD1. V gave up 9 bases and J gave up 5 bases; unmatched junction bases: 6. The CDR3 contains 12 residues. Germline values: CDR1 SEHNR, CDR2 FQNEAQ (reference sequence). The CDR3 region has the DNA TGTGCCAGTCGACAGGGCGAGTATGGCTACACCTTC. It yields the protein CASRQGEYGYTF.